This TCR beta chain was sequenced during a study of OX40 agonist ivuxolimab in advanced cancers. Looking at the study overall: The study treated patients with ivuxolimab, an agonistic anti-OX40 (CD134) antibody. Approximately 40% of patients had received prior checkpoint inhibitor therapy.

CDR3 length: 12 residues. V lost 4 bases to trimming and J lost 5 bases; unmatched junction nucleotides: 1. In germline, CDR1 is MNHEY, CDR2 SMNVEV (reference sequence). The assay was immunoSEQ multiplex PCR, and TCRdb's table has in-frame clones only and misses some. The sample holds 90,000 or so clones; around nine tenths are singletons and the top ten take about 1.6%. Comment on this clone: Its cognate antigen is unknown.

Overall study results and limits: Clonal expansion from baseline to week 6 occurred in both CD4+ and CD8+ T cells. CD8+ T cells (on average) carried more expanded clones than CD4+ T cells.

This sequence was found in an adult with an advanced solid tumor such as melanoma, head and neck, liver or kidney cancer. The rearrangement joins TRBV27 to TRBJ1-2; 7 bases map to TRBD1. This specimen consisted of CD4+ or CD8+ T cells sorted from blood, obtained in a trial of the OX40 agonist ivuxolimab. The DNA of the CDR3 is TGTGCCAGCAGTTCGGGACAGTATGGCTACACCTTC. It yields the protein CASSSGQYGYTF.